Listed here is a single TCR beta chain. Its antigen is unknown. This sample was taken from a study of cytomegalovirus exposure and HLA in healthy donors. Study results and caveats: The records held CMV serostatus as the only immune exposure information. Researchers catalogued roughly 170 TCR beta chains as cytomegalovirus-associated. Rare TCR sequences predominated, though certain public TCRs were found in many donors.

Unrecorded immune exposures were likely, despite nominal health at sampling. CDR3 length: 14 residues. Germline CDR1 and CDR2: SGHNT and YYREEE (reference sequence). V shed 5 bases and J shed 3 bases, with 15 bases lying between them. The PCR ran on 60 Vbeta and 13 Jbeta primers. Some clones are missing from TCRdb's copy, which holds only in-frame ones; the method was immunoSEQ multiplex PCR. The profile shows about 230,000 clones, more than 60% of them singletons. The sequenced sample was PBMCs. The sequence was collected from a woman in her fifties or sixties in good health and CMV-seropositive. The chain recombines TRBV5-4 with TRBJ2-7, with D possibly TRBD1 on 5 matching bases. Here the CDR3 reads CASSPDSLLYEQYF. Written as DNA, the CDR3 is TGTGCCAGCAGTCCTGACAGCCTCCTCTACGAGCAGTACTTC.